Below are 15 T cell receptor beta chains sequenced from a single sample in a study of shared clonotypes between healthy human individuals. Clones were read by immunoSEQ multiplex PCR, and TCRdb kept only the in-frame ones, dropping some. The sample shows around 2,000,000 clones, 95% of them seen only once. The sequenced sample consisted of naive CD4+ T cells sorted from blood. Subset noted: CD45RA+ positively selected. The receptors were gathered from a man aged 18 to 30 in good health.

For this clone: This may come from a read error, since a much larger clone is one base off. The chain is built from TRBV29-1 and TRBJ1-1, with no clear D. The CDR3 contains 12 residues. Germline V lookup: CDR1 SQVTM, CDR2 ANQGSEA. V lost 6 bases to trimming and J lost 4 bases, with 12 bases between them. As DNA, the CDR3 is TGCAGCGTGTCCGACGGGAGCACTGAAGCTTTCTTT. Its protein is CSVSDGSTEAFF.

The chain recombines TRBV9 with TRBJ2-3; 8 nucleotides match TRBD2. Germline V lookup: CDR1 SGDLS, CDR2 YYNGEE. Trimming cost V 4 bases and J 1 base; bases outside gene matches: 2. The CDR3 is 14 amino acids. The CDR3 DNA sequence: TGTGCCAGCAGCCCGACTAGCGGCACAGATACGCAGTATTTT. Protein product: CASSPTSGTDTQYF.

The V and J genes are TRBV6-5 and TRBJ1-5; weak D call: TRBD1 (5 bases). The V end was cut by 4 bases, the J end by 6 bases, with 16 bases between. CDR1 is MNHEY, CDR2 SVGAGI, per germline. The CDR3 has 15 amino acids. The CDR3 loop reads CASSFGRGKGQPQHF. The DNA for the CDR3 is TGTGCCAGCAGTTTCGGGCGGGGGAAGGGTCAGCCCCAGCATTTT.

On this clone itself: The sample contains more than one DNA sequence encoding this CDR3. The V and J genes are TRBV2 and TRBJ1-2, with D tentatively TRBD1 (6 bases). CDR3 length: 13 residues. Germline V CDR1 and CDR2: SNHLY, FYNNEI. Trimming pared 4 bases from V and 1 base from J, leaving 7 bases between. The CDR3 DNA is TGTGCCAGCAGTGGACAGGTTAACTATGGCTACACCTTC. This sequence encodes CASSGQVNYGYTF.

For this clone: The same CDR3 also results from other DNA sequences found in this sample. V and J are TRBV15 and TRBJ2-7; D gene uncertain. The germline V gene has CDR1 LNHNV and CDR2 YYDKDF (reference sequence). The CDR3 has 13 residues. V lost 0 bases to trimming and J lost 4 bases, with 7 bases between them. CDR3 nucleotide sequence: TGTGCCACCAGCAGAGAAGGCGGTTACGAGCAGTACTTC. Protein product: CATSREGGYEQYF.

The chain employs TRBV5-1 and TRBJ2-2; a possible D gene is TRBD2 (5 bases). V was shortened by 3 bases and J by 1 base, with 7 bases between the two germline ends. This CDR3 is built from 14 residues. Germline CDR1 SGHRS, CDR2 YFSETQ. CDR3: CASSSGMNTGELFF. The CDR3 DNA reads as TGCGCCAGCAGCTCCGGGATGAACACCGGGGAGCTGTTTTTT.

The genes are TRBV6-1 and TRBJ2-2, with unresolved D. The germline gives CDR1 MNHNS, CDR2 SASEGT. This CDR3 region has 13 residues. Between the trimmed V and J ends, which lost 7 bases and 5 bases, there was a span of 11 bases. CDR3 in DNA: TGTGCCAGCATGACGCCTGAAACCGGGGAGCTGTTTTTT. Translating it yields CASMTPETGELFF.

V gene TRBV2 combines with J gene TRBJ2-5, with D tentatively TRBD2 (5 bases). The CDR3 loop spans 11 amino acids. Germline V gene sequence: CDR1 SNHLY, CDR2 FYNNEI. Trimming left V 10 bases short and J 3 bases short, with 9 bases between. The CDR3 sequence: CAIPGEETQYF. CDR3 bases: TGTGCCATCCCCGGGGAAGAGACCCAGTACTTC.

The rearrangement joins TRBV7-2 to TRBJ1-2, with D unclear. Trimming removed 1 base at V and 6 bases at J, with 9 bases between. This CDR3 comprises 13 residues. Germline values: CDR1 SGHTA, CDR2 FQGNSA. The CDR3 DNA sequence: TGTGCCAGCAGCTTAGGGGAACTTGATGGCTACACCTTC. This sequence encodes CASSLGELDGYTF. The whole variable domain, remainder taken from reference TRBV7-2 and TRBJ1-2, is GAGVSQSPSNKVTEKGKDVELRCDPISGHTALYWYRQSLGQGLEFLIYFQGNSAPDKSGLPSDRFSAERTGGSVSTLTIQRTQQEDSAVYLCASSLGELDGYTFGSGTRLTVV.

The chain is built from TRBV28 and TRBJ1-1; D unclear. The CDR3 spans 13 residues. Germline CDR1 is MDHEN and CDR2 is SYDVKM. V was trimmed by 7 bases and J by 4 bases, leaving 13 bases between them. The CDR3 spells CASIPSGVTEAFF. CDR3 in DNA: TGTGCCAGCATCCCGTCGGGCGTCACTGAAGCTTTCTTT.

The genes are TRBV6-6 and TRBJ2-3; D remains ambiguous. Germline assignment: CDR1 MNHNY and CDR2 SVGAGI (reference sequence). Trimming cost V 8 bases and J 1 base, with 13 bases left between them. This CDR3 has 14 amino acids. CDR3 sequence reads: CASSTRLGTDTQYF. The DNA for the CDR3 is TGTGCCAGCTCCACGAGGCTGGGCACAGATACGCAGTATTTT.

The chain carries TRBV10-2 and TRBJ2-5; a possible D gene is TRBD2 (5 bases). Trimming took off 4 bases at V and 2 bases at J, with 20 bases between the two ends. This CDR3 contains 17 residues. The germline V gene has CDR1 WSHSY and CDR2 SAAADI. The CDR3 coding sequence is TGCGCCAGCAGTGCACTGACGGACTTCGCGGTTCAAGAGACCCAGTACTTC. It encodes CASSALTDFAVQETQYF.

V usage is TRBV5-1 and J usage is TRBJ2-3; 9 bases match TRBD1. Germline lookup yields CDR1 SGHRS and CDR2 YFSETQ. The CDR3 contains 16 residues. After removal of 3 bases from V and 2 bases from J, the junction contained 7 bases not matched to a gene. Here the CDR3 reads CASSSRTGANTDTQYF. CDR3 DNA sequence: TGCGCCAGCAGCTCTAGGACAGGGGCGAACACAGATACGCAGTATTTT.

V gene TRBV2 combines with J gene TRBJ2-5, with 7 bases matching TRBD1. Germline V gives CDR1 SNHLY, CDR2 FYNNEI. Unmatched junction bases numbered 10, after V lost 6 bases and J lost 0 bases. The CDR3 loop spans 16 amino acids. Here the CDR3 reads CASREPGQRYQETQYF. In DNA form, the CDR3 reads TGTGCCAGCAGAGAACCGGGACAGAGGTACCAAGAGACCCAGTACTTC.

The chain links TRBV7-2 to TRBJ1-2; 9 bases line up with TRBD1. This CDR3 is built from 15 residues. V gave up 5 bases and J gave up 6 bases; unmatched junction bases: 10. CDR1 is SGHTA and CDR2 is FQGNSA in the germline V gene. CDR3 nucleotide sequence: TGTGCCAGCAGCCCCCGGACAGGGGAGGGAAATGGCTACACCTTC. The encoded protein is CASSPRTGEGNGYTF.